Below, one TCR beta chain is given with its context. Antigen specificity is unknown. This sample is drawn from a study of T cell responses to AZD1222 COVID-19 vaccine. Study findings and constraints: CD4 TCRs covered the whole spike, strongest at regions 160-218 and 743-854. Increased Spike-specific TCR breadth and depth were observed after two AZD1222 doses. Clonal diversity was possibly underestimated; the donors were predominantly white British and more often female. Reports say nearly half of spike-specific TCRs go after unmutated variant regions.

Here immunoSEQ multiplex PCR was the method, and the copy in TCRdb shows in-frame clones only, minus some. In the table there are 130,000 or so clones, over 90% of which are singletons. The germline V gene has CDR1 SGHTA and CDR2 FQGTGA. V lost 6 bases to trimming and J lost 0 bases; unmatched junction nucleotides: 14. This CDR3 spans 19 amino acids. The sequencing used peripheral blood, collected on day 0 of MenACWY control vaccination. The V call is TRBV7-3, the J call TRBJ1-5, with 10 bases aligning to TRBD1. The TCR sequence derives from an adult in good health. The CDR3, as DNA: TGTGCCAGCAGAAATCCGACAGGGGGCCAACTTTATAGCAATCAGCCCCAGCATTTT. It is translated as CASRNPTGGQLYSNQPQHF.